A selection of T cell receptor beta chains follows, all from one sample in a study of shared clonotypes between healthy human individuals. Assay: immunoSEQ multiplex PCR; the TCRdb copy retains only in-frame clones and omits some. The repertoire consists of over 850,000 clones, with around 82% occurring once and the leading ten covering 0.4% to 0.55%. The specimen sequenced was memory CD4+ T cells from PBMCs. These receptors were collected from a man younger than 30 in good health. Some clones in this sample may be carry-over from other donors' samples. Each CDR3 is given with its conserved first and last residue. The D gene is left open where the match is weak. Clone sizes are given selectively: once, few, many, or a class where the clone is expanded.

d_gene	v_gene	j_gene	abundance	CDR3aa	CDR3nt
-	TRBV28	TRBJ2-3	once	CASSLGNGNPTDTQYF	TGTGCCAGCAGTTTGGGGAACGGGAACCCCACAGATACGCAGTATTTT
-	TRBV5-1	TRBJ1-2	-	CASSLGQGNYGYTF	TGCGCCAGCAGCTTGGGGCAGGGGAACTATGGCTACACCTTC
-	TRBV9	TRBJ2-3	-	CASSVGVERDTQYF	TGTGCCAGCAGCGTAGGGGTAGAGAGAGATACGCAGTATTTT
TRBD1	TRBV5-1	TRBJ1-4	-	CASSLEGTGSEKLFF	TGCGCCAGCAGCTTGGAAGGGACAGGGAGTGAAAAACTGTTTTTT
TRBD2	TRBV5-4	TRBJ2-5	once	CASSFGGTRQETQYF	TGTGCCAGCAGCTTCGGAGGGACTAGACAAGAGACCCAGTACTTC
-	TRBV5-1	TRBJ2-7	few	CASSLSEGRPYHEQYF	TGCGCCAGCAGCTTGTCTGAGGGCAGGCCCTACCACGAGCAGTACTTC
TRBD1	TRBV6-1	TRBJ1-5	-	CASRVGQGRGQPQHF	TGTGCCAGCAGGGTGGGACAGGGGAGGGGTCAGCCCCAGCATTTT
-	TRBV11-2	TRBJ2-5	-	CASSRAGETQYF	TGTGCCAGCAGCAGAGCCGGGGAGACCCAGTACTTC
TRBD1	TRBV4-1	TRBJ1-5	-	CASSQVGTGGQPQHF	TGCGCCAGCAGCCAAGTGGGGACAGGAGGCCAGCCCCAGCATTTT
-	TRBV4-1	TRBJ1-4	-	CASSQKAPTGLTNEKLFF	TGCGCCAGCAGCCAAAAAGCACCCACAGGGTTAACTAATGAAAAACTGTTTTTT
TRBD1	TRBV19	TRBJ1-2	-	CASSILAGTGAFYGYTF	TGTGCCAGTAGTATTCTCGCCGGGACAGGGGCCTTCTATGGCTACACCTTC
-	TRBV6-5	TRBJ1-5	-	CASSYGGAGQPQHF	TGTGCCAGCAGTTACGGGGGGGCAGGTCAGCCCCAGCATTTT
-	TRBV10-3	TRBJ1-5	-	CAISGREPGDQPQHF	TGTGCCATCAGTGGCCGGGAGCCAGGGGATCAGCCCCAGCATTTT
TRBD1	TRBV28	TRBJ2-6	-	CASRRTGWSGANVLTF	TGTGCCAGCAGACGGACAGGGTGGTCTGGGGCCAACGTCCTGACTTTC
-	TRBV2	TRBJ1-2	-	CASTGGGGYTF	TGTGCCAGCACAGGAGGGGGTGGCTACACCTTC
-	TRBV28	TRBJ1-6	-	CASRGGGSPLHF	TGTGCCAGCCGTGGGGGTGGTTCACCCCTCCACTTT
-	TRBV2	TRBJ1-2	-	CASMARVVDYGYTF	TGTGCCAGCATGGCCAGGGTAGTCGACTATGGCTACACCTTC
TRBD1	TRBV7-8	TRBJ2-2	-	CASTPRTGNTGELFF	TGTGCCAGCACTCCAAGGACAGGGAACACCGGGGAGCTGTTTTTT
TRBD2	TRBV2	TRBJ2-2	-	CASSTPSGENTGELFF	TGTGCCAGCAGTACCCCTAGCGGGGAGAACACCGGGGAGCTGTTTTTT
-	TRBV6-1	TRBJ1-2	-	CASSGTASNYGYTF	TGTGCCAGCAGTGGGACAGCGTCTAACTATGGCTACACCTTC
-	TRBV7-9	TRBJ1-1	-	CASSFNMGGPQGLEAFF	TGTGCCAGCAGCTTCAATATGGGGGGGCCTCAGGGACTTGAAGCTTTCTTT
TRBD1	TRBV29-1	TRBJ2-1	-	CSVGTGATNEQFF	TGCAGCGTTGGGACAGGGGCCACTAATGAGCAGTTCTTC
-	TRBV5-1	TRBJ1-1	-	CASSSGLGTLGTEAFF	TGCGCCAGCTCATCTGGGTTAGGGACATTGGGGACTGAAGCTTTCTTT
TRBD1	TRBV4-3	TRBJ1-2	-	CASSQPTGGGGYTF	TGCGCCAGCAGCCAACCGACAGGGGGCGGTGGCTACACCTTC